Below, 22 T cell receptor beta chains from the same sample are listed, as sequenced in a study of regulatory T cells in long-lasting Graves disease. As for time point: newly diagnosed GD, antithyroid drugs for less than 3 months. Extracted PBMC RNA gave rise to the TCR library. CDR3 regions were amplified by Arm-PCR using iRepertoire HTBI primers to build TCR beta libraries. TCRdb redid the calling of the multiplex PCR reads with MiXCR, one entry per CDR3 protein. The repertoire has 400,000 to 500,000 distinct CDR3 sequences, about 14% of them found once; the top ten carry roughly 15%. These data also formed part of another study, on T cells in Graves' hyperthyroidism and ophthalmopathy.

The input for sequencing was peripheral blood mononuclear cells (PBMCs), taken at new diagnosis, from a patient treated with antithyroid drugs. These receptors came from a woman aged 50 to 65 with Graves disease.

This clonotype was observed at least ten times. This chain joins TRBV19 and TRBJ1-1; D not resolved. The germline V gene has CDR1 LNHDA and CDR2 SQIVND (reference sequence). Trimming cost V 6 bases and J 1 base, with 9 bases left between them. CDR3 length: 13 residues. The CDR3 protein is CASSYTENTEAFF. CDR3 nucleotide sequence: TGTGCCAGTAGCTACACAGAGAACACTGAAGCTTTCTTT.

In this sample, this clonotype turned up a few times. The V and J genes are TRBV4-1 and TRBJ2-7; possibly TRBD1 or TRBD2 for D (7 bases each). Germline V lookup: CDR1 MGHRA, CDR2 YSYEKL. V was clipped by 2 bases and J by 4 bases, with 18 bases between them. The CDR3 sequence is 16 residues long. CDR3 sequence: CASSQSLGRGGYEQYF. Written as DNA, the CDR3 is TGCGCCAGCAGCCAAAGTCTGGGCAGGGGGGGATACGAGCAGTACTTC.

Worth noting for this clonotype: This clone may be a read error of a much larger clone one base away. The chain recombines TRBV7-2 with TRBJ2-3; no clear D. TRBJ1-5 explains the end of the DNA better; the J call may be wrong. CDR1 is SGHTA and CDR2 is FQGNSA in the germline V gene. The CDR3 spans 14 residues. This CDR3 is CASSLGVDFVTQHF. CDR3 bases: TGTGCCAGCAGCTTAGGAGTGGACTTTGTTACGCAGCATTTT.

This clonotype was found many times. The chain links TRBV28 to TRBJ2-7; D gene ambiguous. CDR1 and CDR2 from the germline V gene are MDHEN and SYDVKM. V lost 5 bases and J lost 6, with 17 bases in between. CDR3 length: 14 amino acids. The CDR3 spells CASSPRPRWGEQYF. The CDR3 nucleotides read TGTGCCAGCAGTCCCCGGCCCCGGTGGGGCGAGCAGTACTTC.

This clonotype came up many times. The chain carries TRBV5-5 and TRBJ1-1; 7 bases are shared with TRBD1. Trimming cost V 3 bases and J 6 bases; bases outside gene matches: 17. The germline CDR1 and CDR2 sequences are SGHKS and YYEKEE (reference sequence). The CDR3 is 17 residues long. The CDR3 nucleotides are TGTGCCAGCAGCTGGGTAGGGGGCGCCGGTTTGGCCCCTGAAGCTTTCTTT. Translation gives CASSWVGGAGLAPEAFF.

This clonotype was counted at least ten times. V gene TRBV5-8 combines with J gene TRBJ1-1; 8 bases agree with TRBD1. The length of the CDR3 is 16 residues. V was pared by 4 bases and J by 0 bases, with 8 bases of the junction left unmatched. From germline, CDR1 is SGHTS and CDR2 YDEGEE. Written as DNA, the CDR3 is TGTGCCAGCAGCCCCGGACAGGGTGGCGTGAACACTGAAGCTTTCTTT. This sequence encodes CASSPGQGGVNTEAFF.

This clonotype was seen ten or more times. The CDR3 DNA sequence: TGTGCCAGCAGCCAAGTTAGCCTAGCTGGGGCCGGGGAGCTGTTTTTT. As protein: CASSQVSLAGAGELFF. V is TRBV3-1 and J is TRBJ2-2, with TRBD2 as a possible D gene (5 bases). Trimming shortened V by 1 base and J by 6 bases, and 15 bases separated the two germline ends. This CDR3 contains 16 residues. Germline CDR1 reads LGHDT; CDR2 reads YNNKEL (reference sequence).

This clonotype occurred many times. The CDR3 bases are TGCAGTGCTAGACCACCCTATACTAGCGGGGCCGTCGATGAGCAGTTCTTC. Translating it yields CSARPPYTSGAVDEQFF. The V gene is TRBV20-1, the J gene TRBJ2-1; 10 bases match TRBD2. The CDR3 contains 17 residues. V shed 2 bases and J 8 bases; nucleotides not matched to a gene: 15. Germline CDR1 and CDR2: DFQATT and SNEGSKA (reference sequence).

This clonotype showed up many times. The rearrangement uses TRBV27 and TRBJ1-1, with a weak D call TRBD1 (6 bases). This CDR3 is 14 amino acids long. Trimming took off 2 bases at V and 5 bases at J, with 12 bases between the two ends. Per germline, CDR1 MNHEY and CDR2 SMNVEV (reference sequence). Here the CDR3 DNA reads TGTGCCAGCAGTTTACTAGGGGGGCAGACTGAAGCTTTCTTT. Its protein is CASSLLGGQTEAFF.

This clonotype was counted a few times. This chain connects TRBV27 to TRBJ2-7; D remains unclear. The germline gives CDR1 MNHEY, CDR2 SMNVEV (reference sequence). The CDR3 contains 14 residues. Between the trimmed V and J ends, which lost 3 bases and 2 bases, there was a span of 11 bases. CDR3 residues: CASSFKVVAYEQYF. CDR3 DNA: TGTGCCAGCAGTTTCAAGGTAGTAGCCTACGAGCAGTACTTC.

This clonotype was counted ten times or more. CDR3 protein: CASSPRVYEQFF. The CDR3 DNA sequence: TGTGCCAGCAGTCCGAGAGTCTATGAGCAGTTCTTC. The J gene is TRBJ2-1, the V gene TRBV2, with no clear D. Between the trimmed V and J ends, which lost 5 bases and 8 bases, there was a span of 10 bases. This CDR3 region has 12 residues. The V gene's germline CDR1 is SNHLY and CDR2 FYNNEI. The full variable domain, in which reference TRBV2 and TRBJ2-1 provide the parts outside the CDR3, is EPEVTQTPSHQVTQMGQEVILRCVPISNHLYFYWYRQILGQKVEFLVSFYNNEISEKSEIFDDQFSVERPDGSNFTLKIRSTKLEDSAMYFCASSPRVYEQFFGPGTRLTVL.

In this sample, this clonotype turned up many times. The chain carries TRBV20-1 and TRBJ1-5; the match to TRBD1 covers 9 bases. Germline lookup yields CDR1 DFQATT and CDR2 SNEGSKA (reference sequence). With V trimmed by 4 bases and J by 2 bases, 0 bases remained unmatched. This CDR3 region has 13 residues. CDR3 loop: CSANRGRNQPQHF. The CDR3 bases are TGCAGTGCTAACAGGGGGCGCAATCAGCCCCAGCATTTT.

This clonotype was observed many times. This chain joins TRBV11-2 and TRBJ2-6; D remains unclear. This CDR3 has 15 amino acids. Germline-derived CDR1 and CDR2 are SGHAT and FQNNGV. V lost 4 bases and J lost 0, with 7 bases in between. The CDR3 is CASSWGISGANVLTF. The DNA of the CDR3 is TGTGCCAGCAGCTGGGGAATCTCTGGGGCCAACGTCCTGACTTTC. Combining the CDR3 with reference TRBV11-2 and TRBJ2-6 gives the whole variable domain EAGVAQSPRYKIIEKRQSVAFWCNPISGHATLYWYQQILGQGPKLLIQFQNNGVVDDSQLPKDRFSAERLKGVDSTLKIQPAKLEDSAVYLCASSWGISGANVLTFGAGSRLTVL.

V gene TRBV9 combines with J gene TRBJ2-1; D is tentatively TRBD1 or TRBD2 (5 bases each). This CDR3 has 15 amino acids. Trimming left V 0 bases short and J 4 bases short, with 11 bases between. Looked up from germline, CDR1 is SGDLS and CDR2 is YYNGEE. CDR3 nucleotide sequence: TGTGCCAGCAGCGTAGCTGTTGGGGGTTACAATGAGCAGTTCTTC. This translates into CASSVAVGGYNEQFF.

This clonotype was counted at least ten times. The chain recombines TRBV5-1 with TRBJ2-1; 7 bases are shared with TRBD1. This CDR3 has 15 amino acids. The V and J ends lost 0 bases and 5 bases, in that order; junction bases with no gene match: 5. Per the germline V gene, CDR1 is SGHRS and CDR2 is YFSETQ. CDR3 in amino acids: CASSLAQGSDNEQFF. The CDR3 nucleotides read TGCGCCAGCAGCTTGGCACAGGGGAGTGACAATGAGCAGTTCTTC.

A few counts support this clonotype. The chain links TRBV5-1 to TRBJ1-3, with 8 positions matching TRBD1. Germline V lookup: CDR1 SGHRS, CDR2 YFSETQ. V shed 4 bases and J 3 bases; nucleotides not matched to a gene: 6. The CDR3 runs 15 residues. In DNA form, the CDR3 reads TGCGCCAGCAGCGAACAGGGGGGGAGTGGAAACACCATATATTTT. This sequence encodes CASSEQGGSGNTIYF.

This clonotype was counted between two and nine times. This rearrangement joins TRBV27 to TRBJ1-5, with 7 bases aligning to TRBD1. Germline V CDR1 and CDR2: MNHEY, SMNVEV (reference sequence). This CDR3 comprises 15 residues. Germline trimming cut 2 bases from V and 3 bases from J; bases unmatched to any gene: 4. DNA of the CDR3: TGTGCCAGCAGTTTACTCAGGGGGGACAATCAGCCCCAGCATTTT. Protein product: CASSLLRGDNQPQHF.

This CDR3 reads CASSSDGYQGDTQYF. CDR3 in DNA: TGCGCCAGCAGCTCTGACGGATACCAGGGGGATACGCAGTATTTT. This chain connects TRBV5-1 to TRBJ2-3; TRBD1 might be the D (6 bases). The length of the CDR3 is 15 residues. CDR1 and CDR2 (germline): SGHRS, YFSETQ. Trimming pared 3 bases from V and 6 bases from J, leaving 17 bases between.

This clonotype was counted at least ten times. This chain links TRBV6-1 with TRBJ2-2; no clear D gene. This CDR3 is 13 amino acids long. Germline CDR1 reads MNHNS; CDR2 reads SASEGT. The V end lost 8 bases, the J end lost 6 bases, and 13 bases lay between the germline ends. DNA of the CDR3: TGTGCCAGCGGTCGAGGAGAGGCCGGGGAGCTGTTTTTT. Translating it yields CASGRGEAGELFF.

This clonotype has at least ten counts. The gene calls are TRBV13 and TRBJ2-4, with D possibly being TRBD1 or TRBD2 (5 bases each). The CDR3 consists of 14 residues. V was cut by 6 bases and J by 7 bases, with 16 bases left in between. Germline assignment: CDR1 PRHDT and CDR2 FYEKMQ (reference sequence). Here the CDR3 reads CASRPWGGPNIQYF. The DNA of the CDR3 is TGTGCCAGCAGGCCATGGGGCGGGCCGAACATTCAGTACTTC.

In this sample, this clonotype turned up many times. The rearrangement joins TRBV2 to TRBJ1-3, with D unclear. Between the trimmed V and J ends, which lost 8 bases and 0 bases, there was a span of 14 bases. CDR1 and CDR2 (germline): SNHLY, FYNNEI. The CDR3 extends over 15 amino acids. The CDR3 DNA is TGTGCCAGCGATCAAGACTGGAGCTCTGGAAACACCATATATTTT. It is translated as CASDQDWSSGNTIYF.

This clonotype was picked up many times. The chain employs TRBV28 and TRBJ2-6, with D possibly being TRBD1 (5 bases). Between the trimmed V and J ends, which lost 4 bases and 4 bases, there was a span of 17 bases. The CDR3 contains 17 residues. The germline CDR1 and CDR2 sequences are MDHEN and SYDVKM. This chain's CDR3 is CASSYGPRAEGANVLTF. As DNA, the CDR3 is TGTGCCAGCAGTTACGGTCCCAGGGCGGAAGGGGCCAACGTCCTGACTTTC. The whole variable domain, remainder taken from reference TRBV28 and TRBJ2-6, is DVKVTQSSRYLVKRTGEKVFLECVQDMDHENMFWYRQDPGLGLRLIYFSYDVKMKEKGDIPEGYSVSREKKERFSLILESASTNQTSMYLCASSYGPRAEGANVLTFGAGSRLTVL.